This is a list of T cell receptor beta chains from one sample in a study of blood T cell repertoires in COVID-19. Measured with immunoSEQ multiplex PCR; TCRdb has only the in-frame clones, and not every one. Of around 450,000 clones listed, 90% are singletons. The specimen was PBMCs or T cells enriched from blood (not recorded which). The receptors were gathered from a man aged 18 to 35 who had recovered from COVID-19. Each CDR3 is given with its conserved first and last residue. The D gene is left open where the match is weak. Size is stated for part of the rows, as once, few or many counts, or as a class when the clone is expanded.

V	D	size	J	CDR3	DNA
TRBV30	NA	NA	TRBJ1-3	CAWSGAGGNTIYF	TGTGCCTGGAGTGGGGCAGGAGGAAACACCATATATTTT
TRBV5-4	NA	NA	TRBJ2-1	CASSLGSLQYNEQFF	TGTGCCAGCAGCTTGGGCTCCTTACAATACAATGAGCAGTTCTTC
TRBV4-1	NA	NA	TRBJ1-6	CASSQWAWVSPLHF	TGCGCCAGCAGCCAATGGGCTTGGGTTTCACCCCTCCACTTT
TRBV10-3	NA	NA	TRBJ2-1	CAISGGSGEQFF	TGTGCCATCAGTGGGGGCTCAGGTGAGCAGTTCTTC
TRBV29-1	NA	NA	TRBJ1-5	CSVARDEDQPQHF	TGCAGCGTTGCCCGGGATGAGGATCAGCCCCAGCATTTT
TRBV29-1	NA	NA	TRBJ1-2	CSVEDGGFGYTF	TGCAGCGTTGAAGATGGGGGGTTTGGCTACACCTTC
TRBV5-1	TRBD1	many	TRBJ2-4	CASSVRQGLAKNIQYF	TGCGCCAGCAGCGTGAGACAGGGGTTAGCCAAAAACATTCAGTACTTC
TRBV29-1	NA	NA	TRBJ1-2	CSVVGDDDSYTF	TGCAGCGTTGTAGGAGATGACGATAGCTACACCTTC
TRBV6-1	NA	NA	TRBJ1-5	CASSEVLTGRHQPQHF	TGTGCCAGCAGTGAAGTTTTAACGGGGAGGCATCAGCCCCAGCATTTT
TRBV14	TRBD1	NA	TRBJ1-3	CASSQIQGTGNTIYF	TGTGCCAGCAGCCAGATACAGGGGACTGGAAACACCATATATTTT
TRBV7-3	TRBD1	NA	TRBJ1-4	CASSVTGGSNEKLFF	TGTGCCAGCAGCGTCACAGGGGGATCTAATGAAAAACTGTTTTTT
TRBV29-1	TRBD1	NA	TRBJ1-1	CSVQTDRRPYEAFF	TGCAGCGTGCAGACGGACAGGCGTCCTTATGAAGCTTTCTTT
TRBV6-5	NA	NA	TRBJ2-3	CASMRGSTDTQYF	TGTGCCAGCATGCGCGGTAGCACAGATACGCAGTATTTT